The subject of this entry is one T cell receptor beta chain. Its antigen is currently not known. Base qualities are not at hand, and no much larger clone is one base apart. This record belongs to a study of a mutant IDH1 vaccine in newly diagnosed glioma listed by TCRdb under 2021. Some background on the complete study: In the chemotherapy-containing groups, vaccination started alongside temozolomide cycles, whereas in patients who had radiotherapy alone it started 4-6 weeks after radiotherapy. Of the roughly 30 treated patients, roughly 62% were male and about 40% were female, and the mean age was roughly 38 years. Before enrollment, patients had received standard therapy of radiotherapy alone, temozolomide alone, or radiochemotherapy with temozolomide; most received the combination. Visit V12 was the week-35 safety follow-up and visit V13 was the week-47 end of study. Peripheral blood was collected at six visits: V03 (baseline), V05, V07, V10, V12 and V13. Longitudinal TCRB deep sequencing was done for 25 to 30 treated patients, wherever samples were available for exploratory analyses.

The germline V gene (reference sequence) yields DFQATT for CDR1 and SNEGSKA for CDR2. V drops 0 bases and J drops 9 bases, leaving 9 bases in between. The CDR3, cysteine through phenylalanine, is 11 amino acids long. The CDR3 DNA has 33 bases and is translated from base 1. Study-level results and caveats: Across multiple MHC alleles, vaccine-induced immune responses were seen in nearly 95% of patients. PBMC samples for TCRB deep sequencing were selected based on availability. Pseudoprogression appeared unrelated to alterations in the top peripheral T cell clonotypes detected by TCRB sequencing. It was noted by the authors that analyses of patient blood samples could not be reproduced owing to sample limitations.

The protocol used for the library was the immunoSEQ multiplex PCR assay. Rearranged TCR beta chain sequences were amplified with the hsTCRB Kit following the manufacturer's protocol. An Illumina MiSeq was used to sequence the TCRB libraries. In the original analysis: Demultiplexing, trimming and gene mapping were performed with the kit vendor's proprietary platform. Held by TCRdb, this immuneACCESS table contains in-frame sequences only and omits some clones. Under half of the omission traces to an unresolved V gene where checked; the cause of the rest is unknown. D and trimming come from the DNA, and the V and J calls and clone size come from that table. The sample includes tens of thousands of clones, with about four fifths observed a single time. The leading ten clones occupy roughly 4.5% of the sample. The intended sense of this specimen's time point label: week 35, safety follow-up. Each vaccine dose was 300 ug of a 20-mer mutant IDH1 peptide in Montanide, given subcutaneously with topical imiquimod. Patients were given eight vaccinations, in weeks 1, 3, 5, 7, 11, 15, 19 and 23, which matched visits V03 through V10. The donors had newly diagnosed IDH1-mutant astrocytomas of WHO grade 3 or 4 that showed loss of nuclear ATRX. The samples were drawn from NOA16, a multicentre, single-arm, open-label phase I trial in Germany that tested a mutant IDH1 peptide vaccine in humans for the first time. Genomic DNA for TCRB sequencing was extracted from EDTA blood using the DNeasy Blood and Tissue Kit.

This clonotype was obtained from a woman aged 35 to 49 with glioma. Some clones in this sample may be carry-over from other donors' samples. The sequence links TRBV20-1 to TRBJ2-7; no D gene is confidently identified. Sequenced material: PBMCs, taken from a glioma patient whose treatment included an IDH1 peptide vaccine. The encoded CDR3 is CSARDRQRQYF. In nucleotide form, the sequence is TGCAGTGCTAGAGATCGGCAGAGGCAGTACTTC.